There are a few counts of the clone carrying this TCR beta chain. Its antigen remains unidentified. The entry originates in a study of regulatory T cells in long-lasting Graves disease. The study, taken as a whole, reports: New patients shared around 920 public clonotypes, fewer than the approximately 3,000 shared by persistent patients. Preferential use of TRBV28, TRBJ1-2 and TRBJ2-5 was seen in persistent disease. Thyroid tissue went unstudied; only peripheral blood was examined.

Time point described: persistent/refractory GD, antithyroid drugs over 5 years with positive TRAb. The TCR library used RNA extracted from PBMCs. V lost 9 bases and J 2 bases, leaving 17 bases between the germline ends. This CDR3 has 14 amino acids. CDR1 and CDR2 (germline): LNHDA, SQIVND (reference sequence). Both iRepertoire HTBI primers and Arm-PCR of CDR3 regions were used to build the TCR beta libraries. Original analysis: Segment identification across samples yielded some 63 TRBV and 13 to 15 TRBJ segments. MiXCR, run by TCRdb on the multiplex PCR reads, gives a single entry per CDR3 protein. None of the V and J calls come from the authors' own analysis; TCRdb made them. The sample has about 430,000 distinct CDR3 sequences, roughly 23% seen once; the top ten hold roughly an eighth.

This clonotype was sampled from a female donor with Graves disease. The chain joins TRBV19 to TRBJ2-7, with D maybe TRBD1 (6 bases). Sequences were derived from peripheral blood mononuclear cells (PBMCs), sampled when the disease was refractory, from a patient treated with antithyroid drugs. The CDR3 bases are TGTGCCAGCAGCTCCGGGACACCTACCTACGAGCAGTACTTC. Translating it yields CASSSGTPTYEQYF.